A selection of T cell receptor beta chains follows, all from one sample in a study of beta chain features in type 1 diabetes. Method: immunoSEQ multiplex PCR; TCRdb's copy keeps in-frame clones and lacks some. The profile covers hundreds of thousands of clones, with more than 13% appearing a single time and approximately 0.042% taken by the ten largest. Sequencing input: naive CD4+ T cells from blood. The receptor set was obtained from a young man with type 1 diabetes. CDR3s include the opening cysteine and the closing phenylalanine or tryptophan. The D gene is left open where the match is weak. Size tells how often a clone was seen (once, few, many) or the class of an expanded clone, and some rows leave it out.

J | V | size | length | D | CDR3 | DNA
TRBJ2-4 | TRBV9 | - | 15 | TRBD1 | CASSVAGDRENIQYF | TGTGCCAGCAGCGTAGCTGGGGACAGGGAAAACATTCAGTACTTC
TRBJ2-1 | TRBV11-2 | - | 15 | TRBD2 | CASRTWGLAYNEQFF | TGTGCCAGCAGGACCTGGGGACTAGCTTACAATGAGCAGTTCTTC
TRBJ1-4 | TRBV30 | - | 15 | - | CAWSNLMGPNEKLFF | TGTGCCTGGTCCAACCTCATGGGGCCTAATGAAAAACTGTTTTTT
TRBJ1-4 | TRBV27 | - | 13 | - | CASSLSSGEKLFF | TGTGCCAGCAGTTTATCTTCCGGTGAAAAACTGTTTTTT
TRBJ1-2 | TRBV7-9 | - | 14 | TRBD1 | CASTQGDSWEGYTF | TGTGCCAGCACCCAGGGGGACAGCTGGGAGGGCTACACCTTC
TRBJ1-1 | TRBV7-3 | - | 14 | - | CASSLQGINTEAFF | TGTGCCAGCAGCCTACAGGGTATAAACACTGAAGCTTTCTTT
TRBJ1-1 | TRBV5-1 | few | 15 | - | CASSSGQGLGTEAFF | TGCGCCAGCAGCTCTGGGCAGGGATTGGGGACTGAAGCTTTCTTT
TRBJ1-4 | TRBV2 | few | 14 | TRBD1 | CASRVRGVNEKLFF | TGTGCCAGCAGAGTCAGGGGGGTGAACGAAAAACTGTTTTTT
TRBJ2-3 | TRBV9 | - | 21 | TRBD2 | CASSEGWGLAGETPSTDTQYF | TGTGCCAGCAGCGAGGGGTGGGGACTAGCGGGAGAGACGCCTAGCACAGATACGCAGTATTTT
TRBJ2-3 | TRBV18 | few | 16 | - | CASSPDSGGGTDTQYF | TGTGCCAGCTCACCGGACAGCGGTGGGGGCACAGATACGCAGTATTTT
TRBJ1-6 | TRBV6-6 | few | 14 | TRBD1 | CASKLDRGNSPLHF | TGTGCCAGCAAACTGGACAGGGGGAATTCACCCCTCCACTTT
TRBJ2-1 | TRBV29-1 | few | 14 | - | CSAKTIETPDEQFF | TGCAGCGCTAAGACCATAGAGACTCCGGATGAGCAGTTCTTC
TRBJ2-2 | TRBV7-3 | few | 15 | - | CASSPLSGESGELFF | TGTGCCAGCAGCCCGCTTTCGGGAGAGTCCGGGGAGCTGTTTTTT
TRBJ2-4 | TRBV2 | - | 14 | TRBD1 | CASMGQGGGSIQYF | TGTGCCAGCATGGGACAGGGGGGAGGATCTATTCAGTACTTC
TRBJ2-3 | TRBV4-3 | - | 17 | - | CASSQDWGDSSTDTQYF | TGCGCCAGCAGCCAAGATTGGGGGGACTCTAGCACAGATACGCAGTATTTT
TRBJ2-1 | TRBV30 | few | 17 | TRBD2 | CAWSGPPISGDYNEQFF | TGTGCCTGGAGTGGGCCCCCTATAAGCGGGGATTACAATGAGCAGTTCTTC
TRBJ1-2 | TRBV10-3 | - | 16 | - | CAIRVDLTLTHYGYTF | TGTGCCATCAGGGTGGACCTCACCCTAACCCACTATGGCTACACCTTC
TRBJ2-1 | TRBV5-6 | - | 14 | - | CASRRQSSYNEQFF | TGTGCCAGCAGACGTCAGAGCTCCTACAATGAGCAGTTCTTC